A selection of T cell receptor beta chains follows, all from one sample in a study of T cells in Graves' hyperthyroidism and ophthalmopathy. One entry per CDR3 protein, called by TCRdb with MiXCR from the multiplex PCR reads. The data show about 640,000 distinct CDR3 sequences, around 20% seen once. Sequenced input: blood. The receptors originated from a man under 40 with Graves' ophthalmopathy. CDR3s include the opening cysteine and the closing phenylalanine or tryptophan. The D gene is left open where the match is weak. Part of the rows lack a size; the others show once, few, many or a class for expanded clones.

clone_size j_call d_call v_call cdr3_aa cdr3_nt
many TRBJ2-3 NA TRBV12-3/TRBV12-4 CASSVDGFTDTQYF TGTGCCAGCAGCGTGGACGGGTTCACAGATACGCAGTATTTT
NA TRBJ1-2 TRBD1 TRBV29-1 CSVVPPGQSYGYTF TGCAGCGTCGTCCCTCCGGGACAGAGCTATGGCTACACCTTC
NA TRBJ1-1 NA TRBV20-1 CSATDSGPKAFF TGCAGTGCTACGGACAGTGGGCCAAAAGCTTTCTTT
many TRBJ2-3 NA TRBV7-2 CASSLAVGSTDTQYF TGTGCCAGCAGCTTAGCGGTCGGGAGCACAGATACGCAGTATTTT
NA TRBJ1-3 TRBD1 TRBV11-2 CASSFQGAGIGNTIYF TGTGCCAGCAGCTTCCAGGGGGCAGGAATTGGAAACACCATATATTTT
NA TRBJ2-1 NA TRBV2 CASSKESGVYNEQFF TGTGCCAGCAGTAAAGAATCTGGAGTCTACAATGAGCAGTTCTTC
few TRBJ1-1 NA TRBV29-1 CSVERGENTEAFF TGCAGCGTTGAGCGTGGGGAGAACACTGAAGCTTTCTTT
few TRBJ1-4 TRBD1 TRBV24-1 CATGDRAGANEKLFF TGTGCCACCGGCGACAGGGCGGGCGCTAATGAAAAACTGTTTTTT
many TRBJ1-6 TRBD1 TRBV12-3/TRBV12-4 CASSPSGTGDHSPLHF TGTGCCAGCAGTCCCTCGGGGACAGGGGATCATTCACCCCTCCACTTT
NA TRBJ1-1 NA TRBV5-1 CASSSIGDNEAFF TGCGCCAGCAGCTCTATCGGGGACAATGAAGCTTTCTTT
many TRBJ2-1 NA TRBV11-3 CASSLGGGNREQFF TGTGCCAGCAGCTTAGGAGGGGGAAATAGGGAGCAGTTCTTC
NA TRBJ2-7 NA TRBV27 CASSVTWGNYEQNF TGTGCCAGCAGTGTGACGTGGGGCAACTACGAGCAGAACTTC
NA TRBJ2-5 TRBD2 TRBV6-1 CASSKGAGAAETQYF TGTGCCAGCAGTAAAGGAGCGGGAGCCGCCGAGACCCAGTACTTC
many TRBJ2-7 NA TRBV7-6 CASSSTPGKHSYEQYF TGTGCCAGCAGCTCGACCCCGGGGAAACACTCCTACGAGCAGTACTTC
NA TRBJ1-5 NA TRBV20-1 CSARDAMYSNQPQHF TGCAGTGCTAGAGATGCTATGTATAGCAATCAGCCCCAGCATTTT
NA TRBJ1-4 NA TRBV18 CASSPAGSREKLFF TGTGCCAGCTCACCAGCAGGGTCCCGCGAAAAACTGTTTTTT
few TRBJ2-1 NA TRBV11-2 CASSLGGVVLFF TGTGCCAGCAGCTTGGGGGGAGTAGTTTTGTTCTTC
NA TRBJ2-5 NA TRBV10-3 CAISEGGIMTQYF TGTGCCATCAGTGAGGGGGGGATTATGACCCAGTACTTC
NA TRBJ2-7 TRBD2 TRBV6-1 CASSRQAGGGEQYF TGTGCCAGCAGTCGCCAGGCGGGGGGGGGCGAGCAGTACTTC
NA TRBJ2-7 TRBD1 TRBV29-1 CSGRTGSGSYEQYF TGCAGCGGGCGGACAGGGTCAGGCTCCTACGAGCAGTACTTC
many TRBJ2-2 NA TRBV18 CASSPDRNTGELFF TGTGCCAGCAGCCCCGACAGGAACACCGGGGAGCTGTTTTTT
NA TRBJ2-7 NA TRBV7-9 CASSLGAQEQYF TGTGCCAGCAGCTTGGGCGCTCAGGAGCAGTACTTC